A single sample is the source of the 31 T cell receptor beta chains below, sequenced in a study of blood T cell repertoires in COVID-19. TCRdb keeps only in-frame clones here, not all; method: immunoSEQ multiplex PCR. This table has roughly 190,000 clones, around 88% appearing once. The sequencing input was peripheral blood. The receptors originated from a man in his fifties with active or convalescent COVID-19.

The rearrangement joins TRBV4-1 to TRBJ1-2; unclear D gene. CDR1 MGHRA and CDR2 YSYEKL come from the germline V gene. The CDR3 length is 15 residues. Trimming took off 4 bases at V and 0 bases at J, with 12 bases between the two ends. The CDR3 spells CASSPPSRTNYGYTF. Written as DNA, the CDR3 is TGCGCCAGCAGCCCGCCGAGTCGAACTAACTATGGCTACACCTTC.

The gene calls are TRBV27 and TRBJ2-3, with 7 bases identical to TRBD2. This CDR3 has 13 amino acids. V shed 4 bases, J shed 6 bases, and the junction held 4 bases outside the gene matches. CDR1 and CDR2 (germline): MNHEY, SMNVEV (reference sequence). The CDR3 DNA follows: TGTGCCAGCAGTTCCGGGAGGCAGGATACGCAGTATTTT. It yields the protein CASSSGRQDTQYF.

The chain combines TRBV5-1 with TRBJ1-2; possibly TRBD1 for D (6 bases). V was pared by 4 bases and J by 4 bases, with 14 bases between. This CDR3 is built from 14 residues. Germline V lookup: CDR1 SGHRS, CDR2 YFSETQ. CDR3 DNA: TGCGCCAGCAGCACCGAGACAGGAATCTATGGCTACACCTTC. This translates into CASSTETGIYGYTF.

V gene TRBV5-4 combines with J gene TRBJ2-3, with TRBD1 identical over 7 bases. This CDR3 has 18 residues. V was clipped by 0 bases and J by 0 bases; unmatched bases: 10. Germline assignment: CDR1 SGHNT and CDR2 YYREEE (reference sequence). The CDR3 reads CASSLEGFGTASTDTQYF. CDR3 DNA sequence: TGTGCCAGCAGCTTGGAGGGGTTCGGGACAGCTAGCACAGATACGCAGTATTTT. The whole variable domain, filled in from reference TRBV5-4 and TRBJ2-3, reads ETGVTQSPTHLIKTRGQQVTLRCSSQSGHNTVSWYQQALGQGPQFIFQYYREEENGRGNFPPRFSGLQFPNYSSELNVNALELDDSALYLCASSLEGFGTASTDTQYFGPGTRLTVL.

This clone was seen repeatedly, ten times or more. This chain uses TRBV19 with TRBJ1-1, with D perhaps TRBD1 (5 bases). The CDR3 is 13 amino acids. Per germline, CDR1 LNHDA and CDR2 SQIVND (reference sequence). V shed 9 bases and J shed 1 base, with 12 bases lying between them. The CDR3 sequence is CASTDRPNTEAFF. Written as DNA, the CDR3 is TGTGCCAGCACTGACAGACCGAACACTGAAGCTTTCTTT.

The sample holds one count of this clone. This chain uses TRBV5-4 with TRBJ2-3; TRBD2 is a possible D gene (6 bases). Between the trimmed V and J ends, which lost 1 base and 8 bases, there was a span of 14 bases. Germline CDR1 SGHNT, CDR2 YYREEE (reference sequence). The CDR3 extends over 14 amino acids. The CDR3 spells CASSLLLLGGTQYF. CDR3 nucleotides: TGTGCCAGCAGCTTGTTGCTTCTGGGGGGTACGCAGTATTTT.

DNA for the CDR3: TGTGCCAGCATTTCGGGGTGGGCCCCACGAGGCTCCTACGAGCAGTACTTC. It yields the protein CASISGWAPRGSYEQYF. The genes are TRBV2 and TRBJ2-7; perhaps TRBD2 as D (5 bases). Germline V lookup: CDR1 SNHLY, CDR2 FYNNEI. V was trimmed by 7 bases and J by 0 bases, leaving 22 bases between them. This CDR3 has 17 residues.

The chain has TRBV9 and TRBJ1-2; 7 bases fit TRBD1. V lost 3 bases to trimming and J lost 4 bases; unmatched junction nucleotides: 9. This CDR3 region has 15 residues. Germline V gives CDR1 SGDLS, CDR2 YYNGEE. Written as DNA, the CDR3 is TGTGCCAGCAGCGCCGACCGGGACAGAGTCTATGGCTACACCTTC. It translates to CASSADRDRVYGYTF.

This rearrangement joins TRBV9 to TRBJ2-5; D not resolved. Per germline, CDR1 SGDLS and CDR2 YYNGEE. CDR3 size: 13 residues. The V end was cut by 3 bases, the J end by 2 bases, with 8 bases between. CDR3 sequence: CASSGDNQETQYF. In DNA form, the CDR3 reads TGTGCCAGCAGCGGCGACAATCAAGAGACCCAGTACTTC. The full variable domain, with the rest looked up from reference TRBV9 and TRBJ2-5, is DSGVTQTPKHLITATGQRVTLRCSPRSGDLSVYWYQQSLDQGLQFLIQYYNGEERAKGNILERFSAQQFPDLHSELNLSSLELGDSALYFCASSGDNQETQYFGPGTRLLVL.

This clone appeared a few times. J is TRBJ1-1 and V is TRBV7-9; 7 nucleotides align to TRBD1. V dropped 8 bases and J dropped 0; count of bases not matched to a gene: 3. The germline V gene encodes CDR1 SEHNR and CDR2 FQNEAQ (reference sequence). CDR3 length: 13 residues. The CDR3 here is CASRGQLNTEAFF. In DNA, the CDR3 is TGTGCCAGCCGGGGACAGCTGAACACTGAAGCTTTCTTT.

V gene TRBV28 combines with J gene TRBJ1-2; 10 nucleotides line up with TRBD1. Germline V lookup: CDR1 MDHEN, CDR2 SYDVKM. The CDR3 extends over 12 amino acids. V trimming: 9 bases; J trimming: 7 bases; junction bases outside the gene matches: 5. CDR3 DNA: TGTGCCAGTTCCGGGACAGGGGCTGGCTACACCTTC. This codes for CASSGTGAGYTF.

This clone was observed once. The gene calls are TRBV2 and TRBJ1-1; D is ambiguous. Germline V gives CDR1 SNHLY, CDR2 FYNNEI. CDR3 length equals 13 residues. The V gene lost 1 base and the J gene lost 11 bases, with 14 bases spanning the gap. The CDR3 is CASSEESRGRAFF. DNA for the CDR3: TGTGCCAGCAGTGAAGAGTCTCGGGGTAGGGCTTTCTTT.

The gene calls are TRBV12-3 or TRBV12-4 and TRBJ2-1; no definite D call. V lost 5 bases and J lost 4, with 3 bases in between. The CDR3 contains 11 residues. The CDR3 nucleotides are TGTGCCAGCAGTCAATACAATGAGCAGTTCTTC. As protein: CASSQYNEQFF.

This sequence joins TRBV14 and TRBJ2-5; a weak D match, TRBD2 (5 bases). Germline-derived CDR1 and CDR2 are SGHDN and FVKESK. The CDR3 is 13 amino acids. Trimming removed 1 base from V and 4 bases from J, with 7 bases in between. CDR3 in amino acids: CASSQGGRETQYF. DNA of the CDR3: TGTGCCAGCAGCCAAGGAGGGCGAGAGACCCAGTACTTC.

The chain employs TRBV6-1 and TRBJ1-4; D perhaps matches TRBD1 (5 bases). There are 15 residues in the CDR3. The germline CDR1 and CDR2 sequences are MNHNS and SASEGT. V gave up 0 bases and J gave up 10 bases, with 15 bases separating them. This CDR3 reads CASSEAGGGPGKLFF. The CDR3 coding sequence is TGTGCCAGCAGTGAAGCGGGGGGAGGGCCCGGAAAACTGTTTTTT.

The J gene is TRBJ1-2, the V gene TRBV29-1; 7 nucleotides line up with TRBD1. The ends lost 2 bases at V and 6 bases at J; junction bases unmatched: 12. The CDR3 totals 15 residues. Germline-derived CDR1 and CDR2 are SQVTM and ANQGSEA. CDR3 DNA: TGCAGCGTTGAAAGGGCAGGGGGTGGTTCGGATGGCTACACCTTC. Its protein is CSVERAGGGSDGYTF. The full variable domain, in which reference TRBV29-1 and TRBJ1-2 provide the parts outside the CDR3, is SAVISQKPSRDICQRGTSLTIQCQVDSQVTMMFWYRQQPGQSLTLIATANQGSEATYESGFVIDKFPISRPNLTFSTLTVSNMSPEDSSIYLCSVERAGGGSDGYTFGSGTRLTVV.

This clone was observed a handful of times. This sequence joins TRBV19 and TRBJ2-7; TRBD1 is a possible D gene (5 bases). V lost 6 bases to trimming and J lost 4 bases, with 13 bases between them. The CDR3 covers 13 residues. The germline gives CDR1 LNHDA, CDR2 SQIVND (reference sequence). The CDR3: CASRGAAQYEQYF. The DNA of the CDR3 is TGTGCCAGTAGAGGGGCAGCCCAGTACGAGCAGTACTTC.

The chain carries TRBV11-2 and TRBJ1-1, with a possible D match to TRBD1 (5 bases). The length of the CDR3 is 15 residues. Germline loops: CDR1 SGHAT, CDR2 FQNNGV. The V end was cut by 3 bases, the J end by 6 bases, with 17 bases between. This CDR3 is CASSFGGSGIAEAFF. The CDR3 nucleotides are TGTGCCAGCAGCTTCGGGGGTTCGGGGATTGCTGAAGCTTTCTTT.

The chain combines TRBV24-1 with TRBJ2-2; the match to TRBD1 covers 9 bases. Germline lookup yields CDR1 KGHDR and CDR2 SFDVKD. This CDR3 is 20 amino acids long. With V trimmed by 1 base and J by 0 bases, 11 bases remained unmatched. The DNA of the CDR3 is TGTGCCACCAGTGATTTTCCTCTCGGGACAGGGCTAACGAACACCGGGGAGCTGTTTTTT. Translating gives CATSDFPLGTGLTNTGELFF.

This clone was seen a single time. The chain has TRBV6-5 and TRBJ1-6, with D maybe TRBD1 (6 bases). CDR1 and CDR2 from the germline V gene are MNHEY and SVGAGI. Trimming stripped 7 bases from V and 1 base from J, with 8 bases between. The CDR3 is 14 amino acids. The CDR3, as DNA: TGTGCCAGCACCAGGGGTTCCTATAATTCACCCCTCCACTTT. This codes for CASTRGSYNSPLHF.

The chain is built from TRBV9 and TRBJ1-2; perhaps TRBD1 as D (5 bases). V was shortened by 4 bases and J by 7 bases, with 17 bases between the two germline ends. The CDR3 covers 14 residues. Germline-derived CDR1 and CDR2 are SGDLS and YYNGEE. CDR3 nucleotides: TGTGCCAGCAGCCGGGGCAGGGAGGAGTCTGGCTACACCTTC. This codes for CASSRGREESGYTF.

This clone was counted ten times or more. The CDR3 is CASSHHTSGTNNEQFF. As DNA, the CDR3 is TGTGCCAGCAGCCATCACACTAGCGGGACAAACAATGAGCAGTTCTTC. V is TRBV4-2 and J is TRBJ2-1; 10 bases agree with TRBD2. CDR1 and CDR2 (germline): LGHNA, YNFKEQ. This CDR3 region has 16 residues. Trimming took 3 bases from V and 5 from J; bases not matched to a gene: 7.

This rearrangement joins TRBV5-1 to TRBJ2-3, with 9 nucleotides matching TRBD1. Germline assignment: CDR1 SGHRS and CDR2 YFSETQ. The CDR3 runs to 15 residues. V lost 4 bases and J lost 6; bases outside the gene matches: 9. CDR3 bases: TGCGCCAGCAGCGTCTCCGGGACAGGGCGGGATACGCAGTATTTT. It translates to CASSVSGTGRDTQYF.

The chain employs TRBV11-3 and TRBJ2-1; tentative D call: TRBD2 (5 bases). The CDR3 contains 16 residues. Germline CDR1 is SGHNT and CDR2 is YENEEA. The V gene lost 1 base and the J gene lost 9 bases, with 19 bases spanning the gap. Here the CDR3 reads CASSLGASTGGSEQFF. In DNA form, the CDR3 reads TGTGCCAGCAGCTTAGGGGCGTCGACGGGTGGGAGTGAGCAGTTCTTC.

V and J are TRBV2 and TRBJ2-1; 8 positions match TRBD2. Germline CDR1 SNHLY, CDR2 FYNNEI. The CDR3 spans 13 residues. V trimming: 10 bases; J trimming: 3 bases; junction bases outside the gene matches: 5. The CDR3 DNA sequence: TGTGCCACTCAGGCGGGGGGCTACAATGAGCAGTTCTTC. Translating it yields CATQAGGYNEQFF.

The chain couples TRBV6-5 to TRBJ1-2; D is possibly TRBD1 (6 bases). The CDR3 extends over 15 amino acids. CDR1 is MNHEY, CDR2 SVGAGI, per germline. Trimming took 2 bases from V and 4 from J, leaving 14 bases between them. CDR3 loop: CASSYQAGVSYGYTF. The CDR3 coding sequence is TGTGCCAGCAGTTACCAGGCAGGGGTGAGCTATGGCTACACCTTC.

The gene calls are TRBV6-2 or TRBV6-3 and TRBJ1-5, with D tentatively TRBD1 (5 bases). Per the germline V gene, CDR1 is MNHEY and CDR2 is SVGEGT. V dropped 4 bases and J dropped 2 bases, with 12 bases sitting between them. CDR3 length equals 15 residues. DNA for the CDR3: TGTGCCAGCAGTTCGGGCCTAGGGGGCAATCAGCCCCAGCATTTT. It specifies CASSSGLGGNQPQHF.

The chain combines TRBV12-3 or TRBV12-4 with TRBJ1-4; D perhaps matches TRBD1 (5 bases). Trimming removed 3 bases at V and 7 bases at J, with 9 bases between. This CDR3 has 13 amino acids. The CDR3 DNA reads as TGTGCCAGCAGTTTGGGACTCACTGAAAAACTGTTTTTT. It yields the protein CASSLGLTEKLFF.

The chain couples TRBV25-1 to TRBJ1-2, with TRBD1 matching over 7 bases. The CDR3 has 18 amino acids. Looked up from germline, CDR1 is MGHDK and CDR2 is SYGVNS. V lost 1 base to trimming and J lost 1 base; unmatched junction nucleotides: 12. CDR3 protein: CASSEWWAGGNDNYGYTF. The CDR3 DNA sequence: TGTGCCAGCAGTGAATGGTGGGCAGGGGGGAACGATAACTATGGCTACACCTTC.

This rearrangement joins TRBV6-5 to TRBJ1-1; 7 positions match TRBD1. The germline CDR1 and CDR2 sequences are MNHEY and SVGAGI. The J segment lost 5 bases and the V segment lost 9 bases, leaving 6 bases of the junction unmatched. The CDR3 sequence is 12 residues long. The CDR3 DNA reads TGTGCCAGTGACAGGGTCGGAACTGAAGCTTTCTTT. Translating gives CASDRVGTEAFF.

The chain recombines TRBV14 with TRBJ1-2; 7 bases align to TRBD1. V shed 4 bases and J 2 bases; nucleotides not matched to a gene: 1. CDR1 is SGHDN, CDR2 FVKESK, per germline. The CDR3 consists of 13 residues. CDR3 loop: CASSPGQNYGYTF. CDR3 sequence (DNA): TGTGCCAGCAGCCCGGGACAGAACTATGGCTACACCTTC.